These T cell receptor beta chains were read from a single sample in a study of early T cells in non-severe SARS-CoV-2 infection. TCRdb reprocessed the 5' RACE reads with MiXCR, giving one entry per CDR3 protein. The sample lists just under 90,000 distinct CDR3 sequences; approximately 15% were seen once. Sequenced input: whole blood. Receptors were obtained from an adult who was a healthcare worker with PCR-confirmed SARS-CoV-2 infection or an uninfected control (not recorded which). Both conserved end residues are trimmed from each CDR3.

J gene: TRBJ2-3
V gene: TRBV12-3/TRBV12-4
CDR3 protein: ASSSQRNTQY

J gene: TRBJ2-3
V gene: TRBV20-1
CDR3 protein: SALLVKPTDTQY

J gene: TRBJ2-2
V gene: TRBV29-1
CDR3 protein: SVEGGRKRVNGELF

J gene: TRBJ2-7
V gene: TRBV5-4
CDR3 protein: ASSLEAGGEQY

J gene: TRBJ2-7
V gene: TRBV27
CDR3 protein: ASSLDRGRQQY

J gene: TRBJ2-3
V gene: TRBV18
CDR3 protein: ASSPTGGKADTQY

J gene: TRBJ2-1
V gene: TRBV7-8
CDR3 protein: ASRSTEFYNEQF

J gene: TRBJ2-7
V gene: TRBV3-1
CDR3 protein: ASSQVGRYEQY

J gene: TRBJ1-2
V gene: TRBV27
CDR3 protein: ASSRLGQYGYGYT

J gene: TRBJ2-5
V gene: TRBV10-3
CDR3 protein: AIGAGTSGTQETQY

J gene: TRBJ2-3
V gene: TRBV7-2
CDR3 protein: ASSIIAGGETDTQY

J gene: TRBJ1-1
V gene: TRBV9
CDR3 protein: ASSVGRRITTNTEAF

J gene: TRBJ2-3
V gene: TRBV19
CDR3 protein: ASSFPGDTQY

J gene: TRBJ2-1
V gene: TRBV5-1
CDR3 protein: ASSSHEGSSYNEQF

J gene: TRBJ2-7
V gene: TRBV5-1
CDR3 protein: ASSLLGVTYEQY

J gene: TRBJ2-7
V gene: TRBV12-5
CDR3 protein: ARPQGEGEGYFYEQY

J gene: TRBJ1-1
V gene: TRBV5-3
CDR3 protein: ARKVGRGEKATEAF

J gene: TRBJ2-4
V gene: TRBV28
CDR3 protein: ASSLPPTGGIQY

J gene: TRBJ2-2
V gene: TRBV5-4
CDR3 protein: ASSLVGGPNTGELF

J gene: TRBJ2-2
V gene: TRBV28
CDR3 protein: ASVRNPGELF

J gene: TRBJ2-3
V gene: TRBV20-1
CDR3 protein: SARVAGVGDTQY

J gene: TRBJ2-2
V gene: TRBV5-4
CDR3 protein: ASSSGGELF

J gene: TRBJ1-5
V gene: TRBV27
CDR3 protein: ASSQGNNQPQH

J gene: TRBJ2-1
V gene: TRBV7-7
CDR3 protein: ASSLPGKGNEQF

J gene: TRBJ2-7
V gene: TRBV7-9
CDR3 protein: ASSNPLQGGRYEQY

J gene: TRBJ2-7
V gene: TRBV28
CDR3 protein: ASRQGYEQY

J gene: TRBJ2-1
V gene: TRBV5-1
CDR3 protein: ASSLEGRTRVDEQF

J gene: TRBJ2-1
V gene: TRBV25-1
CDR3 protein: ASSAAGYNEQF

J gene: TRBJ1-5
V gene: TRBV4-1
CDR3 protein: ASSPLMVGAGRGNQPQH

J gene: TRBJ2-3
V gene: TRBV9
CDR3 protein: ASTDATGLAKKSTDTQY

J gene: TRBJ2-7
V gene: TRBV27
CDR3 protein: ASSLAGGFYEQY

J gene: TRBJ2-1
V gene: TRBV11-3
CDR3 protein: ASSLVSGHNEQF

J gene: TRBJ1-4
V gene: TRBV7-9
CDR3 protein: ASSTRGEGEKLF

J gene: TRBJ1-5
V gene: TRBV6-5
CDR3 protein: ASRGQGNQPQH

J gene: TRBJ1-5
V gene: TRBV6-2/TRBV6-3
CDR3 protein: ASSQRQGPSNQPQH

J gene: TRBJ2-1
V gene: TRBV9
CDR3 protein: ASSVGLAGVLVYNEQF

J gene: TRBJ2-5
V gene: TRBV30
CDR3 protein: AWSNRGVQETQY

J gene: TRBJ2-2
V gene: TRBV12-3/TRBV12-4
CDR3 protein: ASSSTELF

J gene: TRBJ2-1
V gene: TRBV7-6
CDR3 protein: ASSLRDSHSYNEQF

J gene: TRBJ2-2
V gene: TRBV7-6
CDR3 protein: ASSETGAGTGELF

J gene: TRBJ1-6
V gene: TRBV12-3/TRBV12-4
CDR3 protein: ASSAGTGGASPLH